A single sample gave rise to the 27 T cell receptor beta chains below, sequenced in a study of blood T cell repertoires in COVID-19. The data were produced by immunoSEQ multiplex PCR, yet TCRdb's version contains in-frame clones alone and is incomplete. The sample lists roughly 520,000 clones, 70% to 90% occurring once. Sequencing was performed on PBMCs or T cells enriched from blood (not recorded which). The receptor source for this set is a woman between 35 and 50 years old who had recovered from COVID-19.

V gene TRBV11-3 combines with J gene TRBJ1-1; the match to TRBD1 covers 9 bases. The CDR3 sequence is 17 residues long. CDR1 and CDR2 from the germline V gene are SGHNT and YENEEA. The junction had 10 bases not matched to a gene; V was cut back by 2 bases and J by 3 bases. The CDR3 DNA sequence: TGTGCCAGCAGCTTATTTCGACAGGGGGTAGGGGACACTGAAGCTTTCTTT. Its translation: CASSLFRQGVGDTEAFF.

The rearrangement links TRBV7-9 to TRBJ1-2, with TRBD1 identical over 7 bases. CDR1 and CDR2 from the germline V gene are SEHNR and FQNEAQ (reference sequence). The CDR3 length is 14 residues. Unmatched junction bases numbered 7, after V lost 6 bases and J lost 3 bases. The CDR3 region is CASRRQGRDYGYTF. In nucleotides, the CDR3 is TGTGCCAGCAGGAGACAGGGACGCGACTATGGCTACACCTTC.

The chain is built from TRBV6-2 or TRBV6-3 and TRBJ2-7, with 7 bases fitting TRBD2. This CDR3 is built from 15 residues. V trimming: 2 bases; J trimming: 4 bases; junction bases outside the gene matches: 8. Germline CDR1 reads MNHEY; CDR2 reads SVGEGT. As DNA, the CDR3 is TGTGCCAGCAGTTACGTCGGACTAGGTCATTACGAGCAGTACTTC. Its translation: CASSYVGLGHYEQYF.

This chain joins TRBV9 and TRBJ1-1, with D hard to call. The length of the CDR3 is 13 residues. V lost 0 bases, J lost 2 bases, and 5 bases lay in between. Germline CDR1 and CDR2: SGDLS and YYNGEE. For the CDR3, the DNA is TGTGCCAGCAGCGTAGTAGCTAACACTGAAGCTTTCTTT. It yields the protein CASSVVANTEAFF.

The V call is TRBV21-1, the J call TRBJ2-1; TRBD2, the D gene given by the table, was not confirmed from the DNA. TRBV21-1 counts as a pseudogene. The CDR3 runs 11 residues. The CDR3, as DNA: TGTGCCAGCATTATGTATCATGAGCAGTTCTTC. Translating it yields CASIMYHEQFF.

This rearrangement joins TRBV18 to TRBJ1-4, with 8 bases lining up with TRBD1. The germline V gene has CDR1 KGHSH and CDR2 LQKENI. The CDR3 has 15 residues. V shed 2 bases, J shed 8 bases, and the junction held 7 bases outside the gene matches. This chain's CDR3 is CASSPSTGAGEKLFF. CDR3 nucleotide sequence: TGTGCCAGCTCACCATCGACAGGGGCGGGCGAAAAACTGTTTTTT.

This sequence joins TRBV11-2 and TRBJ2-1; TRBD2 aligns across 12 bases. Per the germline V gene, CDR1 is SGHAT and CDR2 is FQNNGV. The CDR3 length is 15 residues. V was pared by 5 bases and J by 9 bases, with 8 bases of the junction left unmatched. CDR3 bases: TGTGCCAGCAGCCGAATGGGACTAGCGGGTACTGAGCAGTTCTTC. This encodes CASSRMGLAGTEQFF.

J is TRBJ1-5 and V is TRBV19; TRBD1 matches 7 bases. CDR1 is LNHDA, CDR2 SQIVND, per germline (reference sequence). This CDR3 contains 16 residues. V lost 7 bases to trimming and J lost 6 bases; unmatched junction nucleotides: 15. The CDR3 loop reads CASTLGYFRGAQPQHF. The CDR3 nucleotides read TGTGCCAGTACCCTGGGGTATTTCAGGGGGGCTCAGCCCCAGCATTTT.

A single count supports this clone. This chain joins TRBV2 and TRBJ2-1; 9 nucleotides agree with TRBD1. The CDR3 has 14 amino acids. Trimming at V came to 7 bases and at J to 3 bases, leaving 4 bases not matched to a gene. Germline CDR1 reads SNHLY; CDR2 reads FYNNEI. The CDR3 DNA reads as TGTGCCAGCATCAGGACAGGGGACTACAATGAGCAGTTCTTC. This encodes CASIRTGDYNEQFF.

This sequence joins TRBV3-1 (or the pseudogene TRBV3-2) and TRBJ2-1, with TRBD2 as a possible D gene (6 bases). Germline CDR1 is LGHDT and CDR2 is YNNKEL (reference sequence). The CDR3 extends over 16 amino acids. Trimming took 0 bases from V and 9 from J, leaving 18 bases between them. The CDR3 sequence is CASSQDQYGRFGEQFF. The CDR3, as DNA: TGTGCCAGCAGCCAAGATCAATACGGGAGATTCGGTGAGCAGTTCTTC.

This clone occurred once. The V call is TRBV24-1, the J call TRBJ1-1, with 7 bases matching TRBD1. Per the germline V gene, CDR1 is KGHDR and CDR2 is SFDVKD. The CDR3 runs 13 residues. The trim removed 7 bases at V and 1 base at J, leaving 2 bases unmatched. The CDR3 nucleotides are TGTGCCACCAGGAGGGACAGGAACACTGAAGCTTTCTTT. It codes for CATRRDRNTEAFF.

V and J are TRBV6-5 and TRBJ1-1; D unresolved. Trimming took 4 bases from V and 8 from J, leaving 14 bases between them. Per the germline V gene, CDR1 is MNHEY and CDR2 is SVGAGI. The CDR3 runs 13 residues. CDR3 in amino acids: CASSFARRVEAFF. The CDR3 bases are TGTGCCAGCAGTTTCGCTCGGAGGGTGGAAGCTTTCTTT.

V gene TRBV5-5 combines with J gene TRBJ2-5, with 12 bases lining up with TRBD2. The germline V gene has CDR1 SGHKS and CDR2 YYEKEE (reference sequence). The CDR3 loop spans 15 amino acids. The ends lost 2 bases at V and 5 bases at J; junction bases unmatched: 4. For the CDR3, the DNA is TGTGCCAGCAGCTTACTAGCGGGGGGTGGGGAGACCCAGTACTTC. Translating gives CASSLLAGGGETQYF.

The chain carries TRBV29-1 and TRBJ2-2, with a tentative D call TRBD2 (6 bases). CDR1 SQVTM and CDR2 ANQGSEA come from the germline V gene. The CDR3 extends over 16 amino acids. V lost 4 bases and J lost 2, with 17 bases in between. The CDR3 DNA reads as TGCAGCGTTGTATTCCGCGGGAATGGCAACACCGGGGAGCTGTTTTTT. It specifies CSVVFRGNGNTGELFF.

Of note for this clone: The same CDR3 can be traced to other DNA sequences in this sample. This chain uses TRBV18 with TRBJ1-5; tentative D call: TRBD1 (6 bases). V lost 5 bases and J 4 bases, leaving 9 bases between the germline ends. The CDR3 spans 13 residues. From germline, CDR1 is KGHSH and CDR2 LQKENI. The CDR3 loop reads CASSGQGNQPQHF. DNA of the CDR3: TGTGCCAGCTCAGGGCAGGGGAATCAGCCCCAGCATTTT.

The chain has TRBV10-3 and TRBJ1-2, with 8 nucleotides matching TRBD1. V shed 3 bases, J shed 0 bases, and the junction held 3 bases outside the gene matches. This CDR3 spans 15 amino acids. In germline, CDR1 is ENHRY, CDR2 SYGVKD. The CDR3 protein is CAISDLGQANYGYTF. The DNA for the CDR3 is TGTGCCATCAGTGACCTGGGACAGGCTAACTATGGCTACACCTTC.

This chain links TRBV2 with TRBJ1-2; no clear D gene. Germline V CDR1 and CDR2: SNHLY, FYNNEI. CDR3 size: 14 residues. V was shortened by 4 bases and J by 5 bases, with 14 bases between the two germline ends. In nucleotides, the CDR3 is TGTGCCAGCAGTGTCTACAGAAGAACTTATGGCTACACCTTC. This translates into CASSVYRRTYGYTF. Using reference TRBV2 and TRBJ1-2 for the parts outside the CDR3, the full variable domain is EPEVTQTPSHQVTQMGQEVILRCVPISNHLYFYWYRQILGQKVEFLVSFYNNEISEKSEIFDDQFSVERPDGSNFTLKIRSTKLEDSAMYFCASSVYRRTYGYTFGSGTRLTVV.

CDR3 amino acids: CASTRLPNYGYTF. The DNA for the CDR3 is TGTGCCAGTACACGGTTACCAAACTATGGCTACACCTTC. This chain joins TRBV19 and TRBJ1-2; no clear D gene. The length of the CDR3 is 13 residues. Between the trimmed V and J ends, which lost 7 bases and 2 bases, there was a span of 11 bases. CDR1 is LNHDA and CDR2 is SQIVND in the germline V gene (reference sequence). Supplemented by reference TRBV19 and TRBJ1-2, the full variable domain reads DGGITQSPKYLFRKEGQNVTLSCEQNLNHDAMYWYRQDPGQGLRLIYYSQIVNDFQKGDIAEGYSVSREKKESFPLTVTSAQKNPTAFYLCASTRLPNYGYTFGSGTRLTVV.

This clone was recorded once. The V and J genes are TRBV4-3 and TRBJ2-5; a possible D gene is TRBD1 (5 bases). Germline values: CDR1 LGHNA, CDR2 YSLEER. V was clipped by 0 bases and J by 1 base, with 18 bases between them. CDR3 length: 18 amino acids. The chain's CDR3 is CASSQEAGSRIGQETQYF. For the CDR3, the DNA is TGCGCCAGCAGCCAAGAGGCAGGGTCCCGTATCGGCCAAGAGACCCAGTACTTC.

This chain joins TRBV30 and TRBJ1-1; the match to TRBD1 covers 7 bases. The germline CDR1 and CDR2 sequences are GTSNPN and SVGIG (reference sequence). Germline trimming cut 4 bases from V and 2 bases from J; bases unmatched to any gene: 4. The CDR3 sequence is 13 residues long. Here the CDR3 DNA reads TGTGCCTGGACCCGACAGGGCAACACTGAAGCTTTCTTT. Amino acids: CAWTRQGNTEAFF.

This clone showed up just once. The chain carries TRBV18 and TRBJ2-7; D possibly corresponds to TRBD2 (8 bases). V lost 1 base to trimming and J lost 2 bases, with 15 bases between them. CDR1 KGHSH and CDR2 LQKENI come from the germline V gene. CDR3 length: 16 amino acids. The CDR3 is CASSPRGGRGPYEQYF. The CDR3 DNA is TGTGCCAGCTCACCACGCGGGGGGAGGGGGCCCTACGAGCAGTACTTC.

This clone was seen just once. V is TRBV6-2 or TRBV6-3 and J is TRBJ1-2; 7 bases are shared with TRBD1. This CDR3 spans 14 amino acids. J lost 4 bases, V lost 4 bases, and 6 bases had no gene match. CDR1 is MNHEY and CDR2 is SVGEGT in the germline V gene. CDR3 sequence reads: CASSFPGTVYGYTF. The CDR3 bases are TGTGCCAGCAGTTTCCCCGGGACAGTCTATGGCTACACCTTC.

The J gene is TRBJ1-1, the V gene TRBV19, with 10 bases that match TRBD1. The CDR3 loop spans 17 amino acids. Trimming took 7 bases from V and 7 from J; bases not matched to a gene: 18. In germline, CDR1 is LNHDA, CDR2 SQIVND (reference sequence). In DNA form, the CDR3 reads TGTGCCAGTACCCCTAGTGGGGACAGGGGTGTTCACAGTGAAGCTTTCTTT. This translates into CASTPSGDRGVHSEAFF.

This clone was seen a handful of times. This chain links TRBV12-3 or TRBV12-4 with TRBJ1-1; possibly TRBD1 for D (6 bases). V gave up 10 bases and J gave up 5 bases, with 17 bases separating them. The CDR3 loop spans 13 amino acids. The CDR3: CAIRGGGWTEAFF. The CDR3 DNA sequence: TGTGCCATCAGAGGGGGTGGTTGGACTGAAGCTTTCTTT.

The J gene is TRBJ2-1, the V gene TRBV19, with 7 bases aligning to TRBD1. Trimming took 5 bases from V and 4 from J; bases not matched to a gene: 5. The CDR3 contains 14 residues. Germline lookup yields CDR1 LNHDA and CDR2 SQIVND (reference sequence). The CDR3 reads CASSQGQTYNEQFF. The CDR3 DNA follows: TGTGCCAGTAGTCAGGGACAGACGTACAATGAGCAGTTCTTC.

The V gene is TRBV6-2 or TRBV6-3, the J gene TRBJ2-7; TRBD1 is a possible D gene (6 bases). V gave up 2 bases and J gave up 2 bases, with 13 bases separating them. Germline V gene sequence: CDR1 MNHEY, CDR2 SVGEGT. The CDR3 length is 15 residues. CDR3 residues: CASSYVQDSPYEQYF. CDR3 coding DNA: TGTGCCAGCAGTTACGTCCAGGACAGTCCCTACGAGCAGTACTTC.

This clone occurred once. CDR3 DNA: TGCGCCAGCAGACAGGGGTACAATGAGCAGTTCTTC. Its translation is CASRQGYNEQFF. This rearrangement joins TRBV4-1 to TRBJ2-1; 7 bases fit TRBD1. The CDR3 has 12 amino acids. Germline trimming cut 6 bases from V and 4 bases from J; bases unmatched to any gene: 0. Germline V lookup: CDR1 MGHRA, CDR2 YSYEKL.